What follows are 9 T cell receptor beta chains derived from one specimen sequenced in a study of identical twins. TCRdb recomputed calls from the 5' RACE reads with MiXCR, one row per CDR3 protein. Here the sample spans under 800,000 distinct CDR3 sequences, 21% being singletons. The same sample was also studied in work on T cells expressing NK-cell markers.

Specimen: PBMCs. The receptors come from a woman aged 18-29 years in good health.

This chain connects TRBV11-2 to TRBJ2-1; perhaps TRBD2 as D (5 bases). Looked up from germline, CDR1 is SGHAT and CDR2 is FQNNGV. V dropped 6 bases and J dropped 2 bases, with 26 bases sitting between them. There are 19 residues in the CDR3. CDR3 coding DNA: TGTGCCAGCAGAAAGACCCACTTAGGGCTAGCCCTTCCCTACAATGAGCAGTTCTTC. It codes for CASRKTHLGLALPYNEQFF.

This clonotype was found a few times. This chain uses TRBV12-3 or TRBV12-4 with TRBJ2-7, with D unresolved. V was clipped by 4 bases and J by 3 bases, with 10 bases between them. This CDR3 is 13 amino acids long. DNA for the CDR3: TGTGCCAGCAGTTCCACGGTGGTCTACGAGCAGTACTTC. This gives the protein CASSSTVVYEQYF.

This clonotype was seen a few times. CDR3: CSVDTLGLAGGRTDTQYF. In nucleotides, the CDR3 is TGCAGCGTTGATACCCTTGGACTAGCGGGGGGCCGCACAGATACGCAGTATTTT. The chain links TRBV29-1 to TRBJ2-3, with 14 bases lining up with TRBD2. The germline V gene has CDR1 SQVTM and CDR2 ANQGSEA. V was clipped by 3 bases and J by 1 base; unmatched bases: 9. CDR3 length equals 18 residues.

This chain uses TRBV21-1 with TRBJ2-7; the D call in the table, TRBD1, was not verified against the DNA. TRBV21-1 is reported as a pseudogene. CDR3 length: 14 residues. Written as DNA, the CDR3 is TGTGCCAGCACCGAGGACAGGGGGGCTGGCGAGCAGTACTTC. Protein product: CASTEDRGAGEQYF.

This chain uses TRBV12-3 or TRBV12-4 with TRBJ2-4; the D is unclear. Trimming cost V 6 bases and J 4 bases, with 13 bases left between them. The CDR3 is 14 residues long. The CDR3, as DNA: TGTGCCAGCAGCCTGGCAGAGACGAAAAACATTCAGTACTTC. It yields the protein CASSLAETKNIQYF.

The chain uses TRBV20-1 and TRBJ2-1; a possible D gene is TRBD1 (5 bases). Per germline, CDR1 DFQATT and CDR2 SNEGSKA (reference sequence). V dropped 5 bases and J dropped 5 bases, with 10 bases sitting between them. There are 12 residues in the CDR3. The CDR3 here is CSALRQHNEQFF. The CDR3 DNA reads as TGCAGTGCTCTAAGACAGCACAATGAGCAGTTCTTC.

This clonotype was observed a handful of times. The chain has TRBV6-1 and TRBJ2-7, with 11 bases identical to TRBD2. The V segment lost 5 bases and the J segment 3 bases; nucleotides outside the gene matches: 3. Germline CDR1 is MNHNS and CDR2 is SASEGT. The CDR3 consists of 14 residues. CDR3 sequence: CASSRLAGNYEQYF. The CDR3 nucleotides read TGTGCCAGCAGTCGACTAGCGGGGAACTACGAGCAGTACTTC.

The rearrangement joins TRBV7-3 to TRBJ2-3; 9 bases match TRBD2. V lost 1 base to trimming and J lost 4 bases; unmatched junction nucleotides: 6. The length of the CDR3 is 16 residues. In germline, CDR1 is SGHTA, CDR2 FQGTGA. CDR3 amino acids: CASSLNQRGASDTQYF. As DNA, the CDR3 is TGTGCCAGCAGCTTAAACCAGCGGGGGGCGTCAGATACGCAGTATTTT. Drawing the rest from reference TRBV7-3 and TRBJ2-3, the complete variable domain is GAGVSQTPSNKVTEKGKYVELRCDPISGHTALYWYRQSLGQGPEFLIYFQGTGAADDSGLPNDRFFAVRPEGSVSTLKIQRTERGDSAVYLCASSLNQRGASDTQYFGPGTRLTVL.

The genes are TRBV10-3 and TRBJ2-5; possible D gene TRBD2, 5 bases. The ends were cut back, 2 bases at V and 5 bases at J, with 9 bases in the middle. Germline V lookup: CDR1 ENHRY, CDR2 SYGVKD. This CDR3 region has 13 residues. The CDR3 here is CAISEHQRETQYF. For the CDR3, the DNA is TGTGCCATCAGTGAGCACCAGCGGGAGACCCAGTACTTC.